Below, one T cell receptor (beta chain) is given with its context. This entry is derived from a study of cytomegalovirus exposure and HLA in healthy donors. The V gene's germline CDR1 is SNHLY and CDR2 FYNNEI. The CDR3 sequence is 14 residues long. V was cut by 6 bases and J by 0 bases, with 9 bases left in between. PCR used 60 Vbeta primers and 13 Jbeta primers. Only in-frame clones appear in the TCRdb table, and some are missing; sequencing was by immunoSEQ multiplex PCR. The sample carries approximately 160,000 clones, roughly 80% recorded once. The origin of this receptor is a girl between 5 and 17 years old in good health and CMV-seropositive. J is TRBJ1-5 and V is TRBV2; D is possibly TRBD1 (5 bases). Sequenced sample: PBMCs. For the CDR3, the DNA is TGTGCCAGCAGCCAGGGATATAGCAATCAGCCCCAGCATTTT. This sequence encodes CASSQGYSNQPQHF.